Below, 3 T cell receptor beta chains from the same sample are listed, as sequenced in a study of shared clonotypes between healthy human individuals. Assay: immunoSEQ multiplex PCR; the TCRdb copy retains only in-frame clones and omits some. This table holds 400,000 to 500,000 clones, 60% to 85% found once. Sequencing was performed on PBMCs. The source of these receptors is a woman aged 40 to 55 in good health. Some clones in this sample may be carry-over from other donors' samples.

This chain uses TRBV30 with TRBJ1-4; 7 bases fit TRBD1. The CDR3 is 17 residues long. V lost 3 bases and J lost 4; bases outside the gene matches: 14. Germline CDR1 GTSNPN, CDR2 SVGIG (reference sequence). The CDR3 sequence is CAWSPKPGQRVNEKLFF. The CDR3 coding sequence is TGTGCCTGGAGCCCTAAACCGGGACAGAGAGTTAATGAAAAACTGTTTTTT.

The CDR3 here is CAWGPWTSGRSGANVLTF. CDR3 nucleotide sequence: TGTGCCTGGGGCCCCTGGACTAGCGGGAGATCTGGGGCCAACGTCCTGACTTTC. J is TRBJ2-6 and V is TRBV30, with TRBD2 matching over 13 bases. Germline V gene lookup returns CDR1 GTSNPN and CDR2 SVGIG (reference sequence). The CDR3 sequence is 18 residues long. With V trimmed by 5 bases and J by 1 base, 8 bases remained unmatched.

The J gene is TRBJ2-1, the V gene TRBV27, with D possibly TRBD2 on 6 matching bases. Trimming left V 6 bases short and J 3 bases short, with 21 bases between. The CDR3 runs 17 residues. Per the germline V gene, CDR1 is MNHEY and CDR2 is SMNVEV (reference sequence). The CDR3 region has the DNA TGTGCCAGCAGCCGCACGTTGGGGGGTGCGCTCTACAATGAGCAGTTCTTC. Its protein product is CASSRTLGGALYNEQFF.